Shown below are 6 T cell receptor beta chains from a single sample sequenced in a study of human T cells and chemical hapten exposure. Each CDR3 protein is one row after TCRdb ran MiXCR on the RACE reads. The repertoire holds 57,000 or so distinct CDR3 sequences, about 11% seen once, with about 4% in the top ten. Described time point: pre-sensitization, week 0. This sample's treatment: therapeutic diphenylcyclopropenone sensitization with weekly scalp DPC. The sample here was whole blood, taken in connection with sensitization to the hapten diphenylcyclopropenone (DPC). Receptors were obtained from a woman in her thirties or forties with alopecia areata. Some clones in this sample may be carry-over from other donors' samples.

This clonotype was observed many times. The rearrangement joins TRBV20-1 to TRBJ2-7; 10 bases line up with TRBD2. The CDR3 contains 15 residues. Per the germline V gene, CDR1 is DFQATT and CDR2 is SNEGSKA (reference sequence). The junction had 6 bases not matched to a gene; V was cut back by 0 bases and J by 4 bases. CDR3 sequence: CSARDAGSGGYEQYF. The CDR3 coding sequence is TGCAGTGCTAGAGATGCGGGTAGCGGGGGGTACGAGCAGTACTTC.

This clonotype was found a few times. The chain is built from TRBV30 and TRBJ1-1; D possibly corresponds to TRBD1 (5 bases). CDR1 and CDR2 (germline): GTSNPN, SVGIG (reference sequence). Trimming took 5 bases from V and 8 from J, leaving 12 bases between them. The CDR3 contains 11 residues. CDR3 sequence (DNA): TGTGCCTGGGCGGCAGGGCGGGAAGCTTTCTTT. The encoded protein is CAWAAGREAFF.

The CDR3 DNA is TGCAGCGTTGTAGTGGGACATCCTAACTATGGCTACACCTTC. As protein: CSVVVGHPNYGYTF. This chain joins TRBV29-1 and TRBJ1-2; D might be TRBD1 (6 bases). From germline, CDR1 is SQVTM and CDR2 ANQGSEA. The CDR3 spans 14 residues. The V end was cut by 4 bases, the J end by 0 bases, with 12 bases between.

The table lists this clonotype with a few counts. The rearrangement uses TRBV18 and TRBJ1-2, with 8 bases lining up with TRBD1. CDR3 length equals 14 residues. From germline, CDR1 is KGHSH and CDR2 LQKENI. With 3 bases clipped from V and 5 bases from J, the junction kept 5 bases outside the gene matches. The CDR3 region is CASSPTGDAYGYTF. The CDR3 DNA reads TGTGCCAGCTCACCGACAGGGGACGCTTATGGCTACACCTTC.

This clonotype was seen a handful of times. The J gene is TRBJ2-1, the V gene TRBV12-3 or TRBV12-4; TRBD2 matches 9 bases. V shed 5 bases and J 12 bases; nucleotides not matched to a gene: 11. The length of the CDR3 is 14 residues. For the CDR3, the DNA is TGTGCCAGCAGTCTCGGGACTAGCCGCTCATGGCAGTTCTTC. Its translation: CASSLGTSRSWQFF.

As for this clonotype: A read error may be the cause here, since a much bigger clone is one base away. This is likely a read error, given that the CDR3 carries no conserved phenylalanine or tryptophan at its end. This chain joins TRBV19 and TRBJ1-1, with D perhaps matching TRBD1 (5 bases). The CDR3 is 14 residues long. Looked up from germline, CDR1 is LNHDA and CDR2 is SQIVND (reference sequence). The ends were cut back, 6 bases at V and 7 bases at J, with 18 bases in the middle. CDR3 DNA sequence: TGTGCCAGTAGCACGGGGGGACCCCCGGTTGAAGCTTTCATT. It yields the protein CASSTGGPPVEAFI.